The 30 T cell receptor beta chains in this list originate from one sample, sequenced in a study of Tregs in tolerant kidney transplant recipients. Clones were sequenced by immunoSEQ multiplex PCR, and TCRdb holds only the in-frame ones, with some missing. The sample has approximately 30,000 clones, over 65% seen once. Their cognate antigens are unknown. Sequenced material: Tregs from blood cultured with allogeneic cells. Receptor source: a human donor in good health.

The CDR3 DNA follows: TGCGCCAGCAGCTTGGGGGCAGGGGAAGGAGACTATGGCTACACCTTC. The encoded protein is CASSLGAGEGDYGYTF. The rearrangement uses TRBV5-1 and TRBJ1-2; TRBD1 might be the D (6 bases). The CDR3 extends over 16 amino acids. Trimming took 0 bases from V and 3 from J, leaving 15 bases between them. CDR1 and CDR2 from the germline V gene are SGHRS and YFSETQ.

The rearrangement uses TRBV21-1 and TRBJ2-2; TRBD1 is the table's D call, not checked against the DNA. TRBV21-1 is tagged as a pseudogene. The CDR3 is 18 amino acids. The CDR3 loop is CASSHRGTPTGNTGELFF. The CDR3 DNA sequence: TGTGCCAGCAGCCATAGGGGGACGCCCACCGGGAACACCGGGGAGCTGTTTTTT.

The genes are TRBV11-3 and TRBJ1-2, with a tentative D call TRBD1 (6 bases). Per the germline V gene, CDR1 is SGHNT and CDR2 is YENEEA. The CDR3 has 13 amino acids. Trimming removed 5 bases at V and 5 bases at J, with 12 bases between. This CDR3 reads CASSPQGWYGYTF. The CDR3 region has the DNA TGTGCCAGCAGCCCTCAGGGGTGGTATGGCTACACCTTC.

This rearrangement joins TRBV27 to TRBJ2-1; TRBD2 might be the D (6 bases). Germline CDR1 is MNHEY and CDR2 is SMNVEV (reference sequence). V lost 2 bases to trimming and J lost 0 bases, with 11 bases between them. The CDR3 has 16 residues. DNA of the CDR3: TGTGCCAGCAGTTTAGGGACTTTGAGCTCCTACAATGAGCAGTTCTTC. This sequence encodes CASSLGTLSSYNEQFF.

The genes are TRBV7-2 and TRBJ2-1; no definite D call. V was trimmed by 4 bases and J by 4 bases, leaving 11 bases between them. Per germline, CDR1 SGHTA and CDR2 FQGNSA. The CDR3 is 14 amino acids. CDR3 in amino acids: CASSSSSLYNEQFF. DNA for the CDR3: TGTGCCAGCAGCTCCAGTTCCCTATACAATGAGCAGTTCTTC.

J is TRBJ2-7 and V is TRBV7-9; TRBD2 matches 12 bases. J lost 2 bases, V lost 5 bases, and 7 bases had no gene match. Germline CDR1 SEHNR, CDR2 FQNEAQ (reference sequence). The CDR3 runs 16 residues. The CDR3 DNA reads as TGTGCCAGCAGCCGGAGGGGACTAGCGGGCCCCTACGAGCAGTACTTC. Its translation is CASSRRGLAGPYEQYF.

This rearrangement joins TRBV27 to TRBJ2-2; D is unclear. V dropped 5 bases and J dropped 9 bases, with 13 bases sitting between them. Germline V lookup: CDR1 MNHEY, CDR2 SMNVEV (reference sequence). The CDR3 is made up of 13 amino acids. CDR3 protein: CASSSPGPRELFF. The CDR3 bases are TGTGCCAGCAGTAGTCCGGGTCCGAGGGAGCTGTTTTTT.

V is TRBV19 and J is TRBJ1-2, with D possibly matching TRBD1 (6 bases). Germline assignment: CDR1 LNHDA and CDR2 SQIVND (reference sequence). V was cut by 5 bases and J by 4 bases, with 17 bases left in between. CDR3 size: 15 residues. This CDR3 is CASSPQGGYSYGYTF. The CDR3 DNA sequence: TGTGCCAGTAGTCCCCAAGGGGGGTACAGCTATGGCTACACCTTC.

The rearrangement links TRBV5-5 to TRBJ2-3; 9 nucleotides line up with TRBD2. The length of the CDR3 is 15 residues. After removal of 9 bases from V and 2 bases from J, the junction contained 10 bases not matched to a gene. Germline V gene data show CDR1 as SGHKS and CDR2 as YYEKEE (reference sequence). DNA for the CDR3: TGTGCCACCCGCCGGGCGGGGGGGGACACAGATACGCAGTATTTT. Protein: CATRRAGGDTDTQYF. Together with reference TRBV5-5 and TRBJ2-3, the CDR3 gives the full variable domain: DAGVTQSPTHLIKTRGQQVTLRCSPISGHKSVSWYQQVLGQGPQFIFQYYEKEERGRGNFPDRFSARQFPNYSSELNVNALLLGDSALYLCATRRAGGDTDTQYFGPGTRLTVL.

This chain links TRBV30 with TRBJ2-5; 14 bases map to TRBD2. Looked up from germline, CDR1 is GTSNPN and CDR2 is SVGIG (reference sequence). CDR3 length: 16 residues. V lost 2 bases and J lost 5; bases outside the gene matches: 7. The CDR3 reads CAWSRRLAGGGETQYF. In DNA form, the CDR3 reads TGTGCCTGGAGTCGGCGACTAGCGGGAGGGGGCGAGACCCAGTACTTC.

V gene TRBV7-2 combines with J gene TRBJ1-5; the match to TRBD1 covers 8 bases. Germline values: CDR1 SGHTA, CDR2 FQGNSA. This CDR3 is 14 amino acids long. With 3 bases clipped from V and 9 bases from J, the junction kept 7 bases outside the gene matches. The CDR3 DNA is TGTGCCAGCAGCTTCCAGGGGGCGTCGGGGCCCCAGCATTTT. Its translation is CASSFQGASGPQHF.

This CDR3 is CASSEGNSPLHF. The CDR3 DNA follows: TGTGCCAGCAGTGAAGGGAATTCACCCCTCCACTTT. This chain uses TRBV25-1 with TRBJ1-6; no definite D call. Germline V lookup: CDR1 MGHDK, CDR2 SYGVNS. V lost 2 bases and J 7 bases, leaving 3 bases between the germline ends. This CDR3 is built from 12 residues.

The chain joins TRBV7-9 to TRBJ2-1, with D possibly matching TRBD2 (5 bases). V lost 2 bases to trimming and J lost 4 bases, with 18 bases between them. Germline loops: CDR1 SEHNR, CDR2 FQNEAQ (reference sequence). The length of the CDR3 is 17 residues. The CDR3 here is CASSLYLGSGLYNEQFF. DNA of the CDR3: TGTGCCAGCAGCTTATATCTAGGGAGCGGATTATACAATGAGCAGTTCTTC.

The V call is TRBV19, the J call TRBJ2-1; 13 bases are shared with TRBD2. Germline CDR1 and CDR2: LNHDA and SQIVND (reference sequence). V shed 5 bases and J 8 bases; nucleotides not matched to a gene: 3. The CDR3 has 14 amino acids. The CDR3 reads CASSVGLAGYEQFF. CDR3 bases: TGTGCCAGTAGTGTGGGACTAGCGGGATATGAGCAGTTCTTC.

The CDR3: CASSLAQGTAGELFF. In DNA form, the CDR3 reads TGTGCCAGCAGCTTAGCGCAGGGGACGGCCGGGGAGCTGTTTTTT. The chain recombines TRBV11-1 with TRBJ2-2; perhaps TRBD1 as D (6 bases). Per the germline V gene, CDR1 is SGHAT and CDR2 is FQDESV (reference sequence). The length of the CDR3 is 15 residues. Trimming shortened V by 0 bases and J by 6 bases, and 11 bases separated the two germline ends. Based on the CDR3 plus reference TRBV11-1 and TRBJ2-2, the full variable domain is EAEVAQSPRYKITEKSQAVAFWCDPISGHATLYWYRQILGQGPELLVQFQDESVVDDSQLPKDRFSAERLKGVDSTLKIQPAELGDSAMYLCASSLAQGTAGELFFGEGSRLTVL.

This chain joins TRBV6-1 and TRBJ1-4; possible D gene TRBD1, 6 bases. The germline V and J ends were trimmed by 4 bases and 7 bases, with 7 bases remaining between them. CDR3 size: 12 residues. Germline V CDR1 and CDR2: MNHNS, SASEGT. CDR3 sequence (DNA): TGTGCCAGCAGTGGGACAGCTGAAAAACTGTTTTTT. Translated, it gives CASSGTAEKLFF.

In nucleotides, the CDR3 is TGCAGCGTTCGGGACATCGGCCAGCCCCAGCATTTT. Its protein is CSVRDIGQPQHF. The chain combines TRBV29-1 with TRBJ1-5; D is possibly TRBD1 (6 bases). The CDR3 loop spans 12 amino acids. Trimming cost V 5 bases and J 7 bases, with 12 bases left between them. Germline CDR1 is SQVTM and CDR2 is ANQGSEA.

This rearrangement joins TRBV7-2 to TRBJ1-6; D is uncertain. The germline CDR1 and CDR2 sequences are SGHTA and FQGNSA. Deletions cut 6 bases from V and 7 bases from J, with 10 bases between. The CDR3 runs to 13 residues. CDR3 sequence (DNA): TGTGCCAGCAGGGGTCAGTTGAATTCACCCCTCCACTTT. It encodes CASRGQLNSPLHF.

The rearrangement uses TRBV4-1 and TRBJ2-1; weak D call: TRBD2 (5 bases). Per germline, CDR1 MGHRA and CDR2 YSYEKL. This CDR3 region has 16 residues. The V end lost 3 bases, the J end lost 4 bases, and 16 bases lay between the germline ends. CDR3 nucleotide sequence: TGCGCCAGCAGCCACCTCAGTGTAGGACTTTACAATGAGCAGTTCTTC. This gives the protein CASSHLSVGLYNEQFF.

The chain couples TRBV10-2 to TRBJ2-3; maybe TRBD2 (6 bases). V was trimmed by 10 bases and J by 6 bases, leaving 23 bases between them. Germline CDR1 and CDR2: WSHSY and SAAADI. The CDR3 has 15 amino acids. CDR3 sequence (DNA): TGCGCCATCGGGGGAACCCGGGACCGGGGGGATACGCAGTATTTT. Protein sequence: CAIGGTRDRGDTQYF.

The chain links TRBV7-2 to TRBJ2-1, with TRBD2 as a possible D gene (7 bases). This CDR3 is 15 amino acids long. Deletions cut 1 base from V and 10 bases from J, with 17 bases between. CDR1 and CDR2 from the germline V gene are SGHTA and FQGNSA. The DNA for the CDR3 is TGTGCCAGCAGCTTAGATGGGGGGGGGCCCCGCGAGCAGTTCTTC. As protein: CASSLDGGGPREQFF.

The rearrangement uses TRBV6-5 and TRBJ1-5; 8 bases align to TRBD1. CDR3 size: 14 residues. Germline values: CDR1 MNHEY, CDR2 SVGAGI. V trimming: 6 bases; J trimming: 6 bases; junction bases outside the gene matches: 7. The CDR3 region is CASRHTGGSQPQHF. In nucleotides, the CDR3 is TGTGCCAGCAGACATACAGGGGGAAGTCAGCCCCAGCATTTT.

This sequence joins TRBV20-1 and TRBJ1-2, with unresolved D. There are 11 residues in the CDR3. Per the germline V gene, CDR1 is DFQATT and CDR2 is SNEGSKA (reference sequence). The V end lost 0 bases, the J end lost 8 bases, and 7 bases lay between the germline ends. The CDR3 protein is CSARDRRGYTF. CDR3 nucleotides: TGCAGTGCTAGAGATCGACGGGGCTACACCTTC.

The CDR3 region has the DNA TGTGCCAGCAGCCACGGACTAGCGGGAGGGCTGAGAGATACGCAGTATTTT. The encoded protein is CASSHGLAGGLRDTQYF. This chain uses TRBV7-2 with TRBJ2-3; TRBD2 matches at 15 bases. CDR1 SGHTA and CDR2 FQGNSA come from the germline V gene. V was clipped by 5 bases and J by 5 bases; unmatched bases: 8. This CDR3 contains 17 residues.

This CDR3 is CASSTGQYNEQFF. Here the CDR3 DNA reads TGTGCCAGCAGCACAGGACAGTACAATGAGCAGTTCTTC. This chain uses TRBV7-8 with TRBJ2-1; perhaps TRBD1 as D (6 bases). This CDR3 is built from 13 residues. The ends were cut back, 5 bases at V and 4 bases at J, with 9 bases in the middle. Per the germline V gene, CDR1 is SGHVS and CDR2 is FQNEAQ.

V gene TRBV2 combines with J gene TRBJ1-5; 8 positions match TRBD1. V trimming: 6 bases; J trimming: 4 bases; junction bases outside the gene matches: 8. In germline, CDR1 is SNHLY, CDR2 FYNNEI. This CDR3 region has 15 residues. The chain's CDR3 is CASSLGTGRNQPQHF. In DNA form, the CDR3 reads TGTGCCAGCAGCCTAGGGACAGGTAGAAATCAGCCCCAGCATTTT.

In its sample, this clone was seen a few times. V and J are TRBV5-1 and TRBJ2-5; D gene ambiguous. V lost 7 bases to trimming and J lost 1 base, with 17 bases between them. The V gene's germline CDR1 is SGHRS and CDR2 YFSETQ. The CDR3 covers 15 residues. The CDR3 is CASHDPPAGQETQYF. CDR3 in DNA: TGCGCCAGCCATGACCCCCCGGCAGGCCAAGAGACCCAGTACTTC.

This clone was picked up one time. The chain links TRBV5-1 to TRBJ2-1; 12 bases agree with TRBD2. Germline CDR1 SGHRS, CDR2 YFSETQ. There are 17 residues in the CDR3. After removal of 2 bases from V and 2 bases from J, the junction contained 5 bases not matched to a gene. This CDR3 is CASSFFRTSGTYNEQFF. CDR3 DNA: TGCGCCAGCAGCTTCTTTAGGACTAGCGGGACCTACAATGAGCAGTTCTTC.

This clone was seen a handful of times. The rearrangement joins TRBV2 to TRBJ1-2, with D unresolved. In germline, CDR1 is SNHLY, CDR2 FYNNEI. The CDR3 spans 11 residues. Trimming shortened V by 5 bases and J by 12 bases, and 13 bases separated the two germline ends. The CDR3 protein is CASSPARLNTF. The CDR3 nucleotides read TGTGCCAGCAGTCCAGCGAGATTGAACACCTTC.

This clone has a handful of counts. The J gene is TRBJ2-7, the V gene TRBV27; 9 bases align to TRBD1. J lost 1 base, V lost 8 bases, and 6 bases had no gene match. Germline CDR1 reads MNHEY; CDR2 reads SMNVEV (reference sequence). This CDR3 spans 14 amino acids. The CDR3 coding sequence is TGTGCCAGCCAGGGACAGGGTAGATCCTACGAGCAGTACTTC. It codes for CASQGQGRSYEQYF.